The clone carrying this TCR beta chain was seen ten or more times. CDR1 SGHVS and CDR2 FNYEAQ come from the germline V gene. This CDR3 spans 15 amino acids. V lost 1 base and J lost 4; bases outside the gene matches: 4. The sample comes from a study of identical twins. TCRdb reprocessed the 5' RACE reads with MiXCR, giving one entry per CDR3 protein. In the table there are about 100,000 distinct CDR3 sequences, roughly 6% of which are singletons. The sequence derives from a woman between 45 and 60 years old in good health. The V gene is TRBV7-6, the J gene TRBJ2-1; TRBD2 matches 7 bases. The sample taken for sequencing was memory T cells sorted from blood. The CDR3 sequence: CASSLGGGGYNEQFF. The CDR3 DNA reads TGTGCCAGCAGCTTAGGGGGGGGAGGATACAATGAGCAGTTCTTC. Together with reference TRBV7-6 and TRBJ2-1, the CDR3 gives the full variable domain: GAGVSQSPRYKVTKRGQDVALRCDPISGHVSLYWYRQALGQGPEFLTYFNYEAQQDKSGLPNDRFSAERPEGSISTLTIQRTEQRDSAMYRCASSLGGGGYNEQFFGPGTRLTVL.